A selection of T cell receptor beta chains follows, all from one sample in a study of blood T cell repertoires in COVID-19. Libraries were prepared by immunoSEQ multiplex PCR; TCRdb keeps only in-frame clonotypes and omits some of them. The table includes approximately 86,000 clones, around three quarters detected once. Sequenced material: peripheral blood. These receptors all stem from a woman aged 70-85 years with acute or convalescent COVID-19. Each CDR3 is given without its conserved first and last residue.

j_call v_call cdr3_aa
TRBJ1-1 TRBV7-2 ASSSHSDRNTEAF
TRBJ2-1 TRBV6-2/TRBV6-3 ASSGTSGTISYNEQF
TRBJ2-6 TRBV6-4 ASSEWDSIISGANVLT
TRBJ1-3 TRBV15 ATSRDITGSGNTIY
TRBJ1-2 TRBV2 ASFRRGNNGYT
TRBJ1-3 TRBV4-3 ASSQDWAASGNTIY
TRBJ1-6 TRBV13 ASSFSRTGLSPLH
TRBJ2-2 TRBV5-1 ASSLGDRANTGELF
TRBJ1-1 TRBV18 ASSRRENTEAF
TRBJ1-1 TRBV10-3 AISESGTGGTEAF
TRBJ1-3 TRBV28 ASTWRQTSSGNTIY
TRBJ2-5 TRBV19 ASSLSGRGETQY
TRBJ2-2 TRBV5-1 ASSTDRAANTGELF
TRBJ2-3 TRBV3-1/TRBV3-2 ASSQGLAETDTQY
TRBJ2-2 TRBV6-5 ASSRELNTGELF
TRBJ2-1 TRBV6-1 ASSEVGRGLARAGANEQF
TRBJ2-5 TRBV5-1 ASSGGLKGLAGSYQETQY
TRBJ2-1 TRBV29-1 SGDRDYGNEQF
TRBJ2-7 TRBV14 ASSQDTGRGEQY
TRBJ2-7 TRBV12-3/TRBV12-4 ASSLKTGSGKY
TRBJ1-4 TRBV19 ASSMRQGRGEKLF
TRBJ2-2 TRBV7-7 ASSLRTGGGGELF
TRBJ2-1 TRBV2 ASDSGTSGYNEQF
TRBJ1-1 TRBV19 ASSPTQGPNRPEAF
TRBJ2-2 TRBV11-3 ASSSGFGTGELF
TRBJ2-3 TRBV6-5 ASTSDYGLTDTQY
TRBJ2-2 TRBV5-1 ASSLDAGALNTGELF
TRBJ1-2 TRBV18 ASSPSLYRTDYGYT
TRBJ1-2 TRBV6-5 ASTRTGASYGYT
TRBJ1-3 TRBV25-1 ASQGWTVSGNTIY
TRBJ1-2 TRBV24-1 ATSDRSEANYGYT
TRBJ1-5 TRBV7-2 ASSLVPRVNQPQH
TRBJ2-2 TRBV5-5 ASSFAASGANTGELF
TRBJ2-7 TRBV30 AWSMRGGGEQY
TRBJ2-3 TRBV11-2 ASSLGQTFTDTQY
TRBJ2-2 TRBV5-6 ASSLAGTDRTGELF
TRBJ1-5 TRBV19 ASSGGVVQPQH
TRBJ1-5 TRBV20-1 SALTGLAQH
TRBJ2-5 TRBV7-2 ASSVPALTGRRTQY
TRBJ1-2 TRBV7-9 ASSLALGRANYGYT
TRBJ2-3 TRBV25-1 ASSESSGSADTQY
TRBJ1-2 TRBV6-5 ASQGDYGYT
TRBJ1-5 TRBV19 ASSIGTATNQPQH
TRBJ2-7 TRBV3-1/TRBV3-2 ASSQDRRKEQY
TRBJ2-5 TRBV14 ASSPSGRSGETQY
TRBJ1-5 TRBV19 ASSMGQTSPSNQPQH
TRBJ2-2 TRBV9 ASSTRGQPLPVVGTGELF
TRBJ1-3 TRBV15 ATSRERPGNTIY
TRBJ1-2 TRBV11-2 ASSLGPGHHGYGYT
TRBJ1-1 TRBV15 ATSRDLGTGGTEAF
TRBJ1-6 TRBV27 ASSLDRGNSPLH
TRBJ2-7 TRBV7-8 ASSLVSVLAGSYEQY
TRBJ2-1 TRBV6-6 ASSSGVSGIYNEQF
TRBJ1-6 TRBV4-1 ASSQEPPPGQNSPLH
TRBJ1-5 TRBV10-1 ASSEGGGNNQPQH
TRBJ2-7 TRBV7-6 ASSLEPGSSYEQY
TRBJ2-1 TRBV3-1/TRBV3-2 ASSQSGNSYNEQF
TRBJ2-2 TRBV28 ASRFQGAPTGELF
TRBJ2-6 TRBV27 ASSLYGTQGRSGANVLT
TRBJ1-2 TRBV19 ASSIEPQNFYGYT